This T cell receptor (beta chain) is from a study of blood T cell repertoires in COVID-19. The table came from immunoSEQ multiplex PCR; TCRdb's copy has only in-frame clones and leaves some out. The sample lists about 160,000 clones, around 84% occurring once. This clone was seen more than once but under ten times. From germline, CDR1 is SEHNR and CDR2 FQNEAQ (reference sequence). V was shortened by 2 bases and J by 4 bases, with 11 bases between the two germline ends. The CDR3 extends over 14 amino acids. The origin of this receptor is a human donor with acute or convalescent COVID-19. The donor label of this sample is uncertain. Sequenced: peripheral blood. V gene TRBV7-9 combines with J gene TRBJ1-2, with D possibly TRBD1 on 6 matching bases. CDR3 nucleotide sequence: TGTGCCAGCAGCTTACCAGGGGTAGGCTATGGCTACACCTTC. Its translation is CASSLPGVGYGYTF.